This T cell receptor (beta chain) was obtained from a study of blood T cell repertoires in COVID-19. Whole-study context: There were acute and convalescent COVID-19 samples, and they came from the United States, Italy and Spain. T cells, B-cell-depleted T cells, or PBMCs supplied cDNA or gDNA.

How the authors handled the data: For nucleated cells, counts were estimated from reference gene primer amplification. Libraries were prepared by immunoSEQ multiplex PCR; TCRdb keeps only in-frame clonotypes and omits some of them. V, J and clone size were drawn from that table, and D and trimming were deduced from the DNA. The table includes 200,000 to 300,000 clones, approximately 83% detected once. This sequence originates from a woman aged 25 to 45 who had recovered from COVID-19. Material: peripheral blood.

This CDR3 reads CASTPGQGPYEQFF. For the CDR3, the DNA is TGTGCCAGTACTCCGGGACAGGGGCCTTATGAGCAGTTCTTC. The rearrangement uses TRBV19 and TRBJ2-1, with 10 positions matching TRBD1. V was clipped by 7 bases and J by 8 bases; unmatched bases: 8. The CDR3 is 14 amino acids. From germline, CDR1 is LNHDA and CDR2 SQIVND (reference sequence).